Here is one T cell receptor beta chain with its context. Its antigen is still unknown. Use of 60 Vbeta and 13 Jbeta primers characterized the PCR. The repertoire was sequenced with immunoSEQ multiplex PCR; TCRdb's copy has only in-frame clones and lacks some. The repertoire has 220,000 or so clones, about 77% of them found once; the top ten carry approximately 1.7%. These data originate in a study of cytomegalovirus exposure and HLA in healthy donors. This cohort consisted of healthy bone marrow donors. Notes on the study in general: Later examination showed HLA-associated TCR beta chains had greater clonal expansion than equally common others. Near-uniform donor sequencing depth was presumed by presence/absence analyses.

Sample: PBMCs. The TCR was taken from a woman in her twenties or thirties in good health and CMV-seronegative.

The CDR3 protein is CASSISEGRTEAFF. In DNA form, the CDR3 reads TGTGCCAGCAGCATATCGGAGGGGCGGACTGAAGCTTTCTTT. This chain uses TRBV9 with TRBJ1-1; perhaps TRBD1 as D (5 bases). The germline gives CDR1 SGDLS, CDR2 YYNGEE. CDR3 length equals 14 residues. The V end was cut by 4 bases, the J end by 5 bases, with 15 bases between.